Listed below are T cell receptor beta chains from one sample, sequenced in a study of cytomegalovirus exposure and HLA in healthy donors. The protocol was immunoSEQ multiplex PCR, while the TCRdb copy is restricted to in-frame clones and leaves out a portion. The sample has roughly 180,000 clones; about 77% are singletons. Sequencing was performed on PBMCs. Receptors originate from a man between 25 and 39 years old in good health and CMV-seronegative. Both conserved end residues are part of each CDR3.

V gene	CDR3 protein
TRBV15	CATSRDVGHRGNEQYF
TRBV11-2	CASSSGLAGGTDTQYF
TRBV27	CASTPSSYNEQFF
TRBV27	CASSLAGVYEQYF
TRBV11-2	CASSVMRTTGTRRAGELFF
TRBV9	CASSLRTIALGGANVLTF
TRBV6-5	CASRLAGHTGELFF
TRBV9	CASSLTSGNTDTQYF
TRBV11-1	CATSTSGGEYEQYF
TRBV4-3	CASSPRINQPQHF
TRBV10-3	CAISESREQFF
TRBV19	CASSPPGQLQNTEAFF
TRBV6-5	CASSSPGTGASEQYF
TRBV5-1	CASSPGRDEGTEAFF
TRBV27	CASSPKADRREQYF
TRBV27	CASSFTAGENYNEQFF
TRBV4-3	CASSQESGDIYEQYF
TRBV4-1	CASSQQGTLGETQYF
TRBV7-3	CASSLVSGGYNEQFF
TRBV10-2	CASSVPGLAGEYTDTQYF
TRBV4-3	CASSQGGQGSETQYF
TRBV4-1	CASSQERYQETQYF
TRBV29-1	CSVGDRSDTQYF
TRBV6-6	CASSYLTGTDNEQFF
TRBV29-1	CSAAVMASGETGELFF
TRBV10-3	CAIRGDHSGNTIYF
TRBV10-2	CASSDPGLSDTEAFF
TRBV7-9	CASSSTGGLEPQHF
TRBV6-5	CASRITGSYEQYF
TRBV6-5	CASSYYSGGGNEQFF
TRBV5-1	CASSLVQPGLEEQYF
TRBV7-6	CASSPGTKSYEQYF
TRBV6-1	CASSERAGHYGYTF
TRBV9	CASSVSTGSTSPLHF
TRBV19	CASSDQDGTGELFF
TRBV28	CASNTGILSYNSPLHF
TRBV4-1	CASSPSGQLTGELFF
TRBV5-5	CASSKGQGDYEQYF
TRBV6-4	CASSAGQGAGQPQHF
TRBV9	CASGRGNSYNEQFF
TRBV6-5	CASSYGGTSTDTQYF
TRBV7-2	CASSRAGGHAFF
TRBV9	CASTRQGAVTEAFF
TRBV4-3	CASSQGGGLAGQETQYF
TRBV10-1	CASRRYWGLPYGYTF
TRBV7-2	CASSWRGAEYEKLFF
TRBV11-2	CASSLTGSSNTEAFF
TRBV7-3	CASSGQGAYTEAFF
TRBV11-2	CASSSNRGQAFF
TRBV5-4	CASSPWRPGQGGGELFF
TRBV7-3	CASSPLSGTDTQYF
TRBV18	CASSPVDRGGYTF
TRBV30	CAWSLGGGLLKQFF
TRBV30	CAWRRLASYEQYF
TRBV18	CASSPQGSDGYTF